Presented here are 19 T cell receptor beta chains from one specimen sequenced in a study of T cells after yellow fever vaccination. MiXCR was run by TCRdb on the 5' RACE reads, yielding one entry per CDR3 protein. The sample holds about 580,000 distinct CDR3 sequences; about a sixth are singletons and the top ten take around 16%. The sequences come from PBMCs, collected less than 6 days after the first yellow fever vaccination. Every receptor here comes from a man aged 18 to 29 who received the YFV17D yellow fever vaccine.

This clonotype was counted only a few times. The chain employs TRBV25-1 and TRBJ2-3; D tentatively fits TRBD1 or TRBD2 (5 bases each). Germline CDR1 reads MGHDK; CDR2 reads SYGVNS. This CDR3 is built from 16 residues. The V gene lost 1 base and the J gene lost 2 bases, with 13 bases spanning the gap. In DNA, the CDR3 is TGTGCCAGCAGTGAATCGGTGGTGGGACCCACAGATACGCAGTATTTT. Amino acids: CASSESVVGPTDTQYF.

This rearrangement joins TRBV7-9 to TRBJ1-2, with D possibly TRBD1 on 6 matching bases. The V end was cut by 4 bases, the J end by 2 bases, with 17 bases between. CDR1 SEHNR and CDR2 FQNEAQ come from the germline V gene (reference sequence). The CDR3 contains 16 residues. The CDR3 nucleotides read TGTGCCAGCAGCTCACCACGGGGAAGGGGGAACTATGGCTACACCTTC. Protein: CASSSPRGRGNYGYTF.

This clonotype was seen more than once but under ten times. One end of the junction fails to match germline, which may point to a read error. The chain joins TRBV5-1 to TRBJ1-2; D is unresolved. This CDR3 region has 12 residues. From germline, CDR1 is SGHRS and CDR2 YFSETQ. The chain's CDR3 is CASSFNTYGYSF. The CDR3 nucleotides read TGCGCCAGCAGCTTCAACACCTATGGCTACTCCTTC.

The chain uses TRBV5-1 and TRBJ2-3; 12 bases agree with TRBD2. With V trimmed by 4 bases and J by 2 bases, 5 bases remained unmatched. Germline CDR1 reads SGHRS; CDR2 reads YFSETQ. The CDR3 runs to 16 residues. CDR3 in DNA: TGCGCCAGCAGCCACGGACTAGCGGGAACCACAGATACGCAGTATTTT. It translates to CASSHGLAGTTDTQYF. The whole variable domain, remainder taken from reference TRBV5-1 and TRBJ2-3, is KAGVTQTPRYLIKTRGQQVTLSCSPISGHRSVSWYQQTPGQGLQFLFEYFSETQRNKGNFPGRFSGRQFSNSRSEMNVSTLELGDSALYLCASSHGLAGTTDTQYFGPGTRLTVL.

This clonotype was observed a few times. The gene calls are TRBV2 and TRBJ2-5; 8 bases map to TRBD2. The CDR3 consists of 16 residues. The junction had 10 bases not matched to a gene; V was cut back by 7 bases and J by 0 bases. The germline gives CDR1 SNHLY, CDR2 FYNNEI. The CDR3 DNA follows: TGTGCCAGCACGCGGGGGGCCCCCAGGTACCAAGAGACCCAGTACTTC. Its protein product is CASTRGAPRYQETQYF.

The chain links TRBV4-3 to TRBJ2-2; 8 nucleotides align to TRBD2. Germline V gene lookup returns CDR1 LGHNA and CDR2 YSLEER. With V trimmed by 1 base and J by 7 bases, 5 bases remained unmatched. The CDR3 covers 15 residues. CDR3 sequence (DNA): TGCGCCAGCAGCCAAGGTCTTACTAGCGGCGGGGAGCTGTTTTTT. Its protein product is CASSQGLTSGGELFF.

This clonotype was seen only a few times. This sequence joins TRBV7-2 and TRBJ1-2; perhaps TRBD1 as D (5 bases). The CDR3 consists of 13 residues. CDR1 and CDR2 (germline): SGHTA, FQGNSA. V gave up 5 bases and J gave up 6 bases, with 13 bases separating them. DNA for the CDR3: TGTGCCAGCAGCCCCGAAATAGGGGATGGCTACACCTTC. It translates to CASSPEIGDGYTF.

The chain joins TRBV7-9 to TRBJ2-3; D is ambiguous. The CDR3 extends over 15 amino acids. V lost 5 bases to trimming and J lost 4 bases, with 16 bases between them. CDR1 is SEHNR and CDR2 is FQNEAQ in the germline V gene (reference sequence). CDR3 bases: TGTGCCAGCAGCCCCCCCCCGCCCTACCCAGATACGCAGTATTTT. Its translation: CASSPPPPYPDTQYF.

In this sample, this clonotype turned up a few times. The chain combines TRBV7-2 with TRBJ1-2; 12 bases map to TRBD1. CDR1 SGHTA and CDR2 FQGNSA come from the germline V gene. The CDR3 sequence is 15 residues long. Trimming removed 1 base from V and 8 bases from J; junction bases left unmatched: 5. The CDR3 region has the DNA TGTGCCAGCAGCTTAGTGGGGGACAGGGGGCGAGGCTACACCTTC. Translating gives CASSLVGDRGRGYTF. The whole variable domain, remainder taken from reference TRBV7-2 and TRBJ1-2, is GAGVSQSPSNKVTEKGKDVELRCDPISGHTALYWYRQSLGQGLEFLIYFQGNSAPDKSGLPSDRFSAERTGGSVSTLTIQRTQQEDSAVYLCASSLVGDRGRGYTFGSGTRLTVV.

This clonotype was counted only a few times. The rearrangement joins TRBV11-2 to TRBJ1-1; D not resolved. CDR3 length: 13 residues. Germline lookup yields CDR1 SGHAT and CDR2 FQNNGV. The ends were cut back, 5 bases at V and 5 bases at J, with 12 bases in the middle. The CDR3 coding sequence is TGTGCCAGCAGCCTATTTGAGGTAACTGAAGCTTTCTTT. Translation: CASSLFEVTEAFF.

The chain is built from TRBV7-6 and TRBJ2-1; D not certain. Germline assignment: CDR1 SGHVS and CDR2 FNYEAQ. V gave up 5 bases and J gave up 0 bases, with 14 bases separating them. The CDR3 extends over 16 amino acids. CDR3 sequence reads: CASSQKRRTSYNEQFF. The CDR3, as DNA: TGTGCCAGCAGCCAAAAGAGACGTACCTCCTACAATGAGCAGTTCTTC.

This clonotype came up a few times. The chain is built from TRBV12-3 or TRBV12-4 and TRBJ1-1; D gene ambiguous. V was pared by 0 bases and J by 1 base, with 9 bases between. The CDR3 is 15 amino acids. DNA of the CDR3: TGTGCCAGCAGTTTAGCGTACCCAGCGAACACTGAAGCTTTCTTT. It codes for CASSLAYPANTEAFF.

The genes are TRBV4-3 and TRBJ2-2; D ambiguous. The germline CDR1 and CDR2 sequences are LGHNA and YSLEER. Deletions cut 0 bases from V and 4 bases from J, with 15 bases between. The CDR3 is made up of 17 amino acids. In DNA form, the CDR3 reads TGCGCCAGCAGCCAAGATTGGAGAGAGGATGGCACCGGGGAGCTGTTTTTT. Its translation is CASSQDWREDGTGELFF.

This clonotype has a handful of counts. The rearrangement joins TRBV2 to TRBJ2-5; 10 bases map to TRBD2. This CDR3 has 16 amino acids. The J segment lost 2 bases and the V segment lost 6 bases, leaving 9 bases of the junction unmatched. Germline assignment: CDR1 SNHLY and CDR2 FYNNEI. The CDR3 sequence: CASRGLLAGVQETQYF. CDR3 DNA sequence: TGTGCCAGCAGAGGCCTTCTAGCGGGGGTACAAGAGACCCAGTACTTC.

This clonotype was seen a few times. The chain is built from TRBV9 and TRBJ2-3; 10 nucleotides agree with TRBD2. This CDR3 spans 16 amino acids. Germline V lookup: CDR1 SGDLS, CDR2 YYNGEE. Trimming at V came to 2 bases and at J to 5 bases, leaving 8 bases not matched to a gene. In DNA form, the CDR3 reads TGTGCCAGCAGCGTCTTTTTAGCGGGGGGTAAAGATACGCAGTATTTT. Translating it yields CASSVFLAGGKDTQYF.

V is TRBV6-2 or TRBV6-3 and J is TRBJ1-5; D unclear. CDR3 size: 15 residues. V was pared by 6 bases and J by 4 bases, with 16 bases between. CDR1 is MNHEY, CDR2 SVGEGT, per germline. In DNA, the CDR3 is TGTGCCAGCAGCCCAACACGGTCGGGAAATCAGCCCCAGCATTTT. Amino acids: CASSPTRSGNQPQHF.

This clonotype was observed a few times. CDR3 sequence reads: CASSSGAGGRQPQHF. CDR3 nucleotide sequence: TGTGCCAGCAGCTCCGGGGCAGGGGGCCGTCAGCCCCAGCATTTT. The V and J genes are TRBV2 and TRBJ1-5; TRBD1 matches at 8 bases. Germline assignment: CDR1 SNHLY and CDR2 FYNNEI. The V and J ends lost 6 bases and 6 bases, in that order; junction bases with no gene match: 10. This CDR3 is 15 amino acids long.

The sample holds a few counts of this clonotype. In nucleotides, the CDR3 is TGTGCCAGCAGGCGAGGGACAATGGATCAGCCCCAGCATTTT. Its translation: CASRRGTMDQPQHF. V and J are TRBV19 and TRBJ1-5, with D perhaps matching TRBD1 (6 bases). The CDR3 loop spans 14 amino acids. The V gene lost 9 bases and the J gene lost 5 bases, with 17 bases spanning the gap. Germline-derived CDR1 and CDR2 are LNHDA and SQIVND (reference sequence).

This clonotype was picked up a small number of times. This chain joins TRBV25-1 and TRBJ1-1, with TRBD1 matching 7 bases. Germline loops: CDR1 MGHDK, CDR2 SYGVNS. V shed 2 bases, J shed 0 bases, and the junction held 6 bases outside the gene matches. CDR3 length: 16 amino acids. CDR3 region: CASSEDRDLMNTEAFF. The CDR3 bases are TGTGCCAGCAGTGAAGACAGGGACCTGATGAACACTGAAGCTTTCTTT.